This T cell receptor beta chain was recorded in a study of T cells in Graves' hyperthyroidism and ophthalmopathy. Study summary: Peripheral blood was acquired at first diagnosis, ahead of any therapy whatsoever.

Reasons for excluding patients were uncontrolled infection, other autoimmune disease, pregnancy or lactation. Diagnoses used clinical symptoms, serum thyroxine and TRAb, thyroid ultrasound and orbital computed tomography. The PBMCs studied were ones that came from about 10 ml fresh peripheral blood. V dropped 1 base and J dropped 4 bases, with 6 bases sitting between them. The CDR3 runs to 13 residues. Germline V gene lookup returns CDR1 SGHVS and CDR2 FQNEAQ. Amplified TCR beta CDR3 regions derived from RNA transcripts. TCR CDR3 regions were first amplified by RT-PCR with HTBI primers. One entry per CDR3 protein results from TCRdb running MiXCR on the multiplex PCR reads. Of around 500,000 distinct CDR3 sequences in the sample, roughly 23% are singletons; the top ten hold about 53%.

Sequenced input: blood. The sequence was collected from a woman aged 70-85 years with Graves' ophthalmopathy. V gene TRBV7-8 combines with J gene TRBJ2-3, with D uncertain. The CDR3 nucleotides read TGTGCCAGCAGCTTAGGGAGCGCAGATACGCAGTATTTT. This translates into CASSLGSADTQYF.